A single sample is the source of the 23 T cell receptor delta chains below, sequenced in a study of gamma-delta T cells after stem cell transplantation. TCRdb made new clone calls on the RT-PCR reads using CATT. The table has around 1,300 delta-chain clones, 6% to 8% seen once. Material: gamma-delta T cells. The receptors stem from a human donor. It is not recorded whose cells these are; they may come from a transplant donor.

As to this clone: TCRdb pairs this DNA with a much larger clone's protein that differs at residue 10, likely a read error; the protein shown was translated from the DNA. V gene TRDV2 combines with J gene TRDJ1; maybe TRDD3 (6 bases). The CDR3 has 17 amino acids. The V gene's germline CDR1 is GEAIGNYY and CDR2 EKD. Trimming stripped 3 bases from V and 0 bases from J, with 19 bases between. The CDR3 region has the DNA TGTGCCTGTGACCCCCTGGGGATTACGGAGTACACCGATAAACTCATCTTT. Its protein is CACDPLGITEYTDKLIF.

To note about this clone: One base separates it from a far larger clone, so it is likely a read error. V and J are TRDV2 and TRDJ1; 11 nucleotides line up with TRDD3. Trimming at V came to 3 bases and at J to 3 bases, leaving 29 bases not matched to a gene. This CDR3 contains 23 residues. Germline-derived CDR1 and CDR2 are GEAIGNYY and EKD. The CDR3 region has the DNA TGTGCCTGTGACCCGCTCTCCCACCGGGTGGGGGATACGAGTTCTTATGACGCCGATAAACTCATCTTT. Translation gives CACDPLSHRVGDTSSYDADKLIF.

Of note for this clone: This DNA's translation differs at residue 4 from TCRdb's protein, which comes from a much larger clone; a read error is likely, and the protein shown is translated from the DNA. The chain recombines TRDV2 with TRDJ1; 7 nucleotides line up with TRDD3. CDR1 and CDR2 from the germline V gene are GEAIGNYY and EKD. CDR3 length: 16 residues. CDR3 sequence reads: CACGTVGDSHTDKLIF. Here the CDR3 DNA reads TGTGCCTGTGGCACCGTGGGGGACTCCCACACCGATAAACTCATCTTT.

This clone turned up a few times. A far more abundant clone sits one base away, making this likely a read error. This sample also contains other DNA sequences that code for the same CDR3. This sequence joins TRDV2 and TRDJ1; D not certain. Per the germline V gene, CDR1 is GEAIGNYY and CDR2 is EKD. The CDR3 length is 14 residues. DNA for the CDR3: TGTGCCTGTGACACCCTAAGAAGTGACGATAAGCTCATCTTT. It translates to CACDTLRSDDKLIF.

This clone ranks as large. The sample has other DNA sequences that encode this CDR3 too. V is TRDV2 and J is TRDJ1, with D perhaps matching TRDD3 (6 bases). The CDR3 sequence is 16 residues long. Trimming pared 0 bases from V and 5 bases from J, leaving 18 bases between. Germline V lookup: CDR1 GEAIGNYY, CDR2 EKD. The CDR3, as DNA: TGTGCCTGTGACACCCTCCCTACTGCTGGGGCGGATAAACTCATCTTT. As protein: CACDTLPTAGADKLIF.

The chain recombines TRDV2 with TRDJ1; TRDD3 agrees at 9 bases. CDR3 length: 15 amino acids. From germline, CDR1 is GEAIGNYY and CDR2 EKD. Germline trimming cut 3 bases from V and 4 bases from J; bases unmatched to any gene: 8. The CDR3 DNA sequence: TGTGCCTGTGACCAACTGGGGGAGGCTGGCGATAAACTCATCTTT. This translates into CACDQLGEAGDKLIF.

This clone came up a few times. Only one base separates this from a far larger clonotype, so it likely reflects a read error. The chain couples TRDV2 to TRDJ3, with 12 bases aligning to TRDD3. The CDR3 contains 22 residues. The germline V gene has CDR1 GEAIGNYY and CDR2 EKD. This CDR3 is CACDEPGGYAEGSSWDARQMFF. The CDR3 DNA reads TGTGCCTGTGACGAACCTGGGGGATACGCGGAGGGAAGCTCCTGGGACGCCCGACAGATGTTTTTC.

This clone came up a few times. TCRdb records a much larger clone's protein for this DNA, with a difference at residue 5 that likely arises from a read error; the protein given is the translation of the DNA. This rearrangement joins TRDV2 to TRDJ1; 7 bases fit TRDD3. The J segment lost 1 base and the V segment lost 2 bases, leaving 9 bases of the junction unmatched. CDR3 size: 16 residues. Germline values: CDR1 GEAIGNYY, CDR2 EKD. DNA for the CDR3: TGTGCCTGTGACAAACTGGGGATATCCACCACCGATAAACTCATCTTT. Translation: CACDKLGISTTDKLIF.

Points on this clone: The protein TCRdb gives is from a much larger clone and does not agree with this DNA's translation at residue 5, likely a read error; the protein shown here comes from the DNA. The chain links TRDV2 to TRDJ3; 11 nucleotides line up with TRDD3. The V gene's germline CDR1 is GEAIGNYY and CDR2 EKD. The CDR3 extends over 18 amino acids. Trimming at V came to 3 bases and at J to 2 bases, leaving 5 bases not matched to a gene. The CDR3 here is CACDAVLGDTWDTRQMFF. Here the CDR3 DNA reads TGTGCCTGTGACGCCGTACTGGGGGATACCTGGGACACCCGACAGATGTTTTTC.

Regarding this clone: This could be a read error, since a much larger clone is one nucleotide away. J is TRDJ3 and V is TRDV2, with 8 nucleotides matching TRDD3. There are 25 residues in the CDR3. Germline CDR1 reads GEAIGNYY; CDR2 reads EKD. The CDR3 loop reads CACDTVNSQPGDITRGAWGTRQMFF. In DNA, the CDR3 is TGTGCCTGTGACACCGTGAACTCCCAGCCGGGGGATATAACGAGGGGCGCCTGGGGCACCCGACAGATGTTTTTC.

By proportion, this clone is large (0.1 to 1%). The same CDR3 arises from other DNA sequences in this sample as well. J is TRDJ1 and V is TRDV2, with TRDD3 identical over 13 bases. CDR1 and CDR2 (germline): GEAIGNYY, EKD. CDR3 size: 18 residues. V dropped 3 bases and J dropped 7; count of bases not matched to a gene: 16. CDR3 DNA: TGTGCCTGTGACCCCGTACTGGGGGATACGAAGAAGGGGGGTAAACTCATCTTT. It translates to CACDPVLGDTKKGGKLIF.

This sequence joins TRDV2 and TRDJ2, with 9 nucleotides matching TRDD3. After removal of 2 bases from V and 0 bases from J, the junction contained 12 bases not matched to a gene. The germline V gene has CDR1 GEAIGNYY and CDR2 EKD. There are 19 residues in the CDR3. The CDR3 loop reads CACDILPGDTTSLTAQLFF. The CDR3 DNA reads TGTGCCTGTGACATCCTCCCGGGGGATACTACCTCTTTGACAGCACAACTCTTCTTT.

A few counts support this clone. A far larger clone is one nucleotide away, so this likely arose from a read error. The rearrangement joins TRDV2 to TRDJ3; 12 positions match TRDD3. CDR1 is GEAIGNYY and CDR2 is EKD in the germline V gene. V lost 3 bases, J lost 2 bases, and 16 bases stayed unmatched. There are 22 residues in the CDR3. CDR3 sequence (DNA): TGTGCCTGTGACGAACCTGGGGGATACGCGGAGGGAAGCCCCTGGGACACCCGACAGATGTTTTTC. Encoded protein: CACDEPGGYAEGSPWDTRQMFF.

A few counts support this clone. For this DNA, TCRdb reports the protein of a much larger clone, which diverges at residue 13, most likely from a read error; the protein presented here is translated directly from the DNA. The CDR3 reads CACDTMEPTGGTPTDKLIF. The CDR3 nucleotides are TGTGCCTGTGACACCATGGAACCAACTGGGGGAACTCCAACCGATAAACTCATCTTT. The V gene is TRDV2, the J gene TRDJ1; the match to TRDD3 covers 9 bases. J lost 2 bases, V lost 0 bases, and 15 bases had no gene match. Germline CDR1 GEAIGNYY, CDR2 EKD. The CDR3 runs to 19 residues.

Notes on this clone: Possible read error: a much larger clone is one base away. The same CDR3 also results from other DNA sequences found in this sample. The chain is built from TRDV2 and TRDJ1; TRDD3 agrees at 9 bases. Germline V gives CDR1 GEAIGNYY, CDR2 EKD. The CDR3 is 16 amino acids. Losses at the gene ends were 3 bases for V and 5 bases for J; bases not matched to a gene: 12. CDR3 protein: CACDGLGDRLTDKLIF. CDR3 DNA: TGTGCCTGTGACGGTCTGGGGGATCGGCTGACTGATAAACTCATCTTT.

By share, this clone counts as medium-sized (0.01 to 0.1%). This rearrangement joins TRDV2 to TRDJ1; the match to TRDD2 covers 7 bases. This CDR3 is built from 18 residues. Germline CDR1 GEAIGNYY, CDR2 EKD. Losses at the gene ends were 3 bases for V and 0 bases for J; bases not matched to a gene: 15. The CDR3 DNA reads TGTGCCTGTGACCCCCTTCCTTCCACACGCCCGTACACCGATAAACTCATCTTT. Translated: CACDPLPSTRPYTDKLIF.

This clone is labeled medium-sized. Since a much larger clone is just one base distant, this may be a read error. The rearrangement uses TRDV2 and TRDJ1, with TRDD3 identical over 8 bases. Germline V CDR1 and CDR2: GEAIGNYY, EKD. The CDR3 runs to 15 residues. The CDR3 here is CACDVLGVDTDKLTF. CDR3 sequence (DNA): TGTGCCTGTGACGTACTGGGGGTCGACACCGATAAACTCACCTTT.

This clone appeared a single time. With a much larger clone just one base away, this may be a read error. V gene TRDV2 combines with J gene TRDJ3; 11 nucleotides match TRDD3. This CDR3 has 24 residues. Germline CDR1 and CDR2: GEAIGNYY and EKD. Trimming removed 0 bases from V and 0 bases from J; junction bases left unmatched: 18. This CDR3 is CACDTVSRNGGYEGSSWDTRQMFF. Here the CDR3 DNA reads TGTGCCTGTGACACCGTTTCCCGTAATGGGGGATACGAAGGGAGCTCCTGGGACACCCGACAGATGTTTTTC.

Regarding this clone: A far larger clone is off by one base, so a read error is likely. The same CDR3 can be traced to other DNA sequences in this sample. This chain joins TRDV2 and TRDJ1; 8 bases line up with TRDD3. The J segment lost 11 bases and the V segment lost 4 bases, leaving 14 bases of the junction unmatched. Germline V gene sequence: CDR1 GEAIGNYY, CDR2 EKD. The CDR3 spans 14 residues. Written as DNA, the CDR3 is TGTGCCTGTGATCCCATTTTACTGGGGGCCAAGCTCATCTTT. Translated: CACDPILLGAKLIF.

This clone is large. The chain employs TRDV2 and TRDJ1; 8 bases map to TRDD3. Germline assignment: CDR1 GEAIGNYY and CDR2 EKD. V lost 0 bases to trimming and J lost 6 bases; unmatched junction nucleotides: 5. The CDR3 contains 14 residues. The DNA of the CDR3 is TGTGCCTGTGACACCGTGCTGGGGGAGAATAAACTCATCTTT. Amino acids: CACDTVLGENKLIF.

This clone has only a few counts. This sequence joins TRDV2 and TRDJ1; 9 nucleotides line up with TRDD3. The CDR3 length is 16 residues. CDR1 and CDR2 (germline): GEAIGNYY, EKD. V was pared by 1 base and J by 1 base, with 6 bases of the junction left unmatched. The CDR3 sequence: CACDTLGDETTDKLIF. In nucleotides, the CDR3 is TGTGCCTGTGACACTCTGGGGGATGAAACCACCGATAAACTCATCTTT.

As regards this clone: A read error likely explains why the TCRdb protein, taken from a much larger clone, differs from this DNA's translation at residue 5; the protein shown is translated from the DNA. The genes are TRDV2 and TRDJ1; perhaps TRDD3 as D (6 bases). In germline, CDR1 is GEAIGNYY, CDR2 EKD. The CDR3 length is 19 residues. V lost 3 bases and J 0 bases, leaving 25 bases between the germline ends. The CDR3 sequence: CACDALGGIRYGYTDKLIF. Written as DNA, the CDR3 is TGTGCCTGTGACGCCCTTGGGGGCATTCGATATGGTTACACCGATAAACTCATCTTT.

The table lists this clone with a few counts. It differs at one base from a far larger clone, so likely a read error. The same CDR3 arises from other DNA sequences in this sample as well. The chain uses TRDV2 and TRDJ1; the D gene is possibly TRDD3 (5 bases). Germline V gene lookup returns CDR1 GEAIGNYY and CDR2 EKD. CDR3 length: 18 residues. As DNA, the CDR3 is TGCGCCTGTGACCCCTTAGTGTTGGGATCTAACTACACCGATAAACTCATCTTT. Translated, it gives CACDPLVLGSNYTDKLIF.